The 11 T cell receptor beta chains listed next were all sequenced from one sample in a study of cytomegalovirus exposure and HLA in healthy donors. The primer mix had 60 Vbeta and 13 Jbeta primers. Measured with immunoSEQ multiplex PCR; TCRdb has only the in-frame clones, and not every one. The sample lists 200,000 or so clones, 75% to 80% occurring once. Sequenced material: PBMCs. The receptors originated from a man in his late teens or twenties in good health and CMV-seronegative.

This clone was seen only once. V gene TRBV10-3 combines with J gene TRBJ2-3; 13 nucleotides match TRBD2. After removal of 6 bases from V and 5 bases from J, the junction contained 5 bases not matched to a gene. CDR3 length equals 15 residues. Germline CDR1 is ENHRY and CDR2 is SYGVKD. Here the CDR3 reads CAISARLAGGDTQYF. In DNA form, the CDR3 reads TGTGCCATCAGCGCCCGACTAGCGGGAGGAGATACGCAGTATTTT.

J is TRBJ1-1 and V is TRBV10-1; D remains unclear. The germline V gene encodes CDR1 WNHNN and CDR2 SYGVQD (reference sequence). V lost 3 bases and J lost 6, with 14 bases in between. The CDR3 is 14 residues long. The CDR3 spells CASSDPKDYPEAFF. The CDR3, as DNA: TGCGCCAGCAGTGATCCCAAGGACTACCCTGAAGCTTTCTTT.

The chain employs TRBV30 and TRBJ2-1; 14 nucleotides align to TRBD2. The junction had 10 bases not matched to a gene; V was cut back by 2 bases and J by 1 base. The V gene's germline CDR1 is GTSNPN and CDR2 SVGIG (reference sequence). The CDR3 totals 19 residues. The CDR3 nucleotides read TGTGCCTGGAGTCCGGGGGGACTAGCGGGAGTCCAATCCTACAATGAGCAGTTCTTC. Translating it yields CAWSPGGLAGVQSYNEQFF.

This rearrangement joins TRBV19 to TRBJ1-5; perhaps TRBD1 as D (5 bases). The CDR3 contains 17 residues. Germline CDR1 and CDR2: LNHDA and SQIVND (reference sequence). The V end was cut by 6 bases, the J end by 0 bases, with 18 bases between. CDR3 region: CASRLGTVDLSNQPQHF. The CDR3 nucleotides read TGTGCCAGTAGGCTCGGGACTGTCGACCTTAGCAATCAGCCCCAGCATTTT.

The chain joins TRBV27 to TRBJ2-7; 12 bases are shared with TRBD2. The ends lost 3 bases at V and 3 bases at J; junction bases unmatched: 12. Per germline, CDR1 MNHEY and CDR2 SMNVEV (reference sequence). CDR3 length equals 18 residues. CDR3 loop: CASSLGTSGPKGGYEQYF. In nucleotides, the CDR3 is TGTGCCAGCAGTTTGGGGACTAGCGGGCCTAAGGGAGGCTACGAGCAGTACTTC.

This clone has a single count. The chain has TRBV4-2 and TRBJ2-2; maybe TRBD2 (7 bases). V lost 0 bases, J lost 0 bases, and 14 bases lay in between. Per germline, CDR1 LGHNA and CDR2 YNFKEQ. This CDR3 has 18 residues. The chain's CDR3 is CASSQESWRGPNTGELFF. CDR3 DNA: TGTGCCAGCAGCCAAGAGTCTTGGCGGGGGCCGAACACCGGGGAGCTGTTTTTT.

This chain uses TRBV6-5 with TRBJ2-1; 7 bases match TRBD1. The CDR3 loop spans 14 amino acids. V lost 6 bases and J lost 6; bases outside the gene matches: 8. Germline V CDR1 and CDR2: MNHEY, SVGAGI. The CDR3 sequence is CASRRDSLSNEQFF. The CDR3 bases are TGTGCCAGCAGAAGGGACAGCTTGAGCAATGAGCAGTTCTTC.

The table lists this clone with a few counts. V gene TRBV30 combines with J gene TRBJ1-1, with D maybe TRBD1 (5 bases). V gave up 4 bases and J gave up 3 bases, with 18 bases separating them. This CDR3 has 15 residues. Germline V gene lookup returns CDR1 GTSNPN and CDR2 SVGIG (reference sequence). The CDR3 region is CAWTPLAGPDTEAFF. The CDR3 region has the DNA TGTGCCTGGACCCCCCTGGCAGGGCCTGACACTGAAGCTTTCTTT.

This clone appeared once. The V call is TRBV4-3, the J call TRBJ2-5, with D maybe TRBD1 (6 bases). Matching the DNA end better, TRBJ2-7 makes the J call doubtful. The CDR3 extends over 14 amino acids. Germline V gene lookup returns CDR1 LGHNA and CDR2 YSLEER. The CDR3 region has the DNA TGCGCCAGCAGCCAAGTTGGGGGCGGGTACGAGCAGTACTTC. Protein: CASSQVGGGYEQYF.

The chain combines TRBV7-2 with TRBJ2-7, with TRBD1 matching 9 bases. From germline, CDR1 is SGHTA and CDR2 FQGNSA. This CDR3 region has 14 residues. Trimming removed 4 bases from V and 3 bases from J; junction bases left unmatched: 4. The CDR3 reads CASSYRGLSYEQYF. CDR3 coding DNA: TGTGCCAGCAGCTACAGGGGGCTGAGCTACGAGCAGTACTTC.

This sequence joins TRBV18 and TRBJ2-4; 7 nucleotides match TRBD2. Germline trimming cut 1 base from V and 7 bases from J; bases unmatched to any gene: 7. CDR3 length: 15 amino acids. Germline-derived CDR1 and CDR2 are KGHSH and LQKENI. CDR3 bases: TGTGCCAGCTCACCACTCTCCGGGGAGGGCAACATTCAGTACTTC. Protein product: CASSPLSGEGNIQYF.